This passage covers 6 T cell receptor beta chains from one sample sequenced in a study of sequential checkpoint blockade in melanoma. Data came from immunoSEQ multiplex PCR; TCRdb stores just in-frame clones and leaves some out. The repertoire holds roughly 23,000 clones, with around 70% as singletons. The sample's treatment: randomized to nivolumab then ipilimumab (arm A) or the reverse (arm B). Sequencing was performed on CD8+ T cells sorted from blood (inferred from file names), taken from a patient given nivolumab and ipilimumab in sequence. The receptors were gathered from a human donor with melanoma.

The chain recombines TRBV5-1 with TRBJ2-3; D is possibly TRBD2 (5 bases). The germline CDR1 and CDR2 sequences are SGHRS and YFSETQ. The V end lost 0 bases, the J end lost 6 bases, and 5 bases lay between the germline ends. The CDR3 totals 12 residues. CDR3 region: CASSLAGDTQYF. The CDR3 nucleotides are TGCGCCAGCAGCTTGGCGGGGGATACGCAGTATTTT.

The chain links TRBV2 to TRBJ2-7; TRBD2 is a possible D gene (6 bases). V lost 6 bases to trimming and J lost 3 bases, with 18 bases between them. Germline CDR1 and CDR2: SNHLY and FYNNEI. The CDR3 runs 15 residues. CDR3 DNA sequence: TGTGCCAGCAGCTCCGGGGGTGGGGGTTTCTACGAGCAGTACGTC. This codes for CASSSGGGGFYEQYV.

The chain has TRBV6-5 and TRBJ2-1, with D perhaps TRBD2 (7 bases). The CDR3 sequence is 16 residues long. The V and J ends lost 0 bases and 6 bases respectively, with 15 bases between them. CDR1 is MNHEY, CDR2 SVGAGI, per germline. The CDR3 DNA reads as TGTGCCAGCAGTTACTCGACGTCGGGGGGCGGCAATGAGCAGTTCTTC. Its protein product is CASSYSTSGGGNEQFF.

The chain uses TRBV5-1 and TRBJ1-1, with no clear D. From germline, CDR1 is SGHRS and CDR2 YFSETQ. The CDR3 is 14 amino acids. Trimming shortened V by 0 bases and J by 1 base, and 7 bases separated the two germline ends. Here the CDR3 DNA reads TGCGCCAGCAGCTTGGCATCAGGGAACACTGAAGCTTTCTTT. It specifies CASSLASGNTEAFF.

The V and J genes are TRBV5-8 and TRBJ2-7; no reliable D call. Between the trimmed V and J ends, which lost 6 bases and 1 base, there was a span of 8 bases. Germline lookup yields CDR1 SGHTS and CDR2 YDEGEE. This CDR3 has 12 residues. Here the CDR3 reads CASNPGSYEQYF. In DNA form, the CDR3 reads TGTGCCAGCAACCCCGGGTCCTACGAGCAGTACTTC.

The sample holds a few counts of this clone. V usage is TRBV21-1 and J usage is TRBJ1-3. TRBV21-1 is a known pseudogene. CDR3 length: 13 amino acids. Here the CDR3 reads CASQTRVGNTIYF. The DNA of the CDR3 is TGTGCCAGCCAGACGAGGGTCGGAAACACCATATATTTT.